What follows describes a single TCR beta chain. This clone was recorded only once. This receptor's antigen is unknown. No per-base quality is available; no much larger clone lies one base away. Receptor libraries were prepared by the immunoSEQ multiplex PCR assay. In most patients, genomic DNA was isolated using the Qiagen DNeasy Blood and Tissue Kit and sent frozen to Adaptive Biotechnologies for TCR sequencing. For most patients, high-throughput TCR-beta CDR3 sequencing of genomic DNA was performed by Adaptive Biotechnologies. Concerning the study's data processing: Adaptive's ImmunoSEQ software was the source of the TCR sequencing data for roughly 19 patients, while three other patients were processed with MiXCR and VDJtools. CD4 versus CD8 sorting errors were corrected by removing sequences found in both subsets at a frequency ratio below 5:1. CDR3 nucleotide sequences shared between donor and recipient were removed because the origin of such sequences could not be assigned. To count as alloreactive, a clone needed at least 2-fold expansion over unstimulated cells and a minimum CFSE-low frequency of 0.002% (template counts) or 0.001% (read counts). Clones detected in sequenced pre-transplant spleen, lymph node, or MLR CFSE-low populations of the donor or recipient were defined as mappable. Cumulative frequency of alloreactive clones was calculated as a percentage of all sequences weighted by copy number. Held by TCRdb, this immuneACCESS table contains in-frame sequences only and omits some clones. Under half of the omission traces to an unresolved V gene where checked; the cause of the rest is unknown. V, J and clone size reflect that table, while D and trimming were determined from the DNA. This sample has about 31,000 clones in its table, and approximately 80% of those were observed once. The ten top clones hold roughly 18% of the sample.

CDR1 SGHDT and CDR2 YYEEEE are derived from the germline V gene. The CDR3, cysteine through phenylalanine, is 16 amino acids long. Left in the record is the CDR3 DNA by itself, 48 bases read in frame from the first base. The germline ends are 18 bases apart after V is trimmed by 1 base and J by 5 bases. The data belong to a study of graft-versus-host responses after intestinal transplantation (dated by TCRdb to about 2021). About the investigation overall: The transplants that recipients got were multivisceral, liver-intestinal, or isolated intestinal. Every recipient was given anti-thymocyte globulin induction, followed by 2 to 4 years of maintenance tacrolimus and steroids. After intestinal transplantation, graft-versus-host and host-versus-graft alloreactive T cell clones in the graft, circulation and bone marrow were tracked using bulk TCR-beta CDR3 sequencing. To identify alloreactive clones, pre-transplant mixed lymphocyte reaction products were sequenced and compared with unstimulated pre-transplant donor and recipient T cells. Of the 20 to 25 intestinal transplant recipients enrolled in the cohort, one of whom was a retransplant, a few patients without pretransplant specimens were excluded. A peak of at least 4% donor T cells among recipient peripheral blood mononuclear cells was the definition used for donor T cell macrochimerism. Samples from a few later patients were sequenced in-house on an Illumina MiSeq with MiXCR processing rather than by the commercial service.

The time point label corresponds to: cells obtained before transplantation from donor or recipient. CD3+CD4+ and CD3+CD8+ populations were FACS-sorted from unstimulated pre-transplant donor and recipient cells taken from spleen or lymph nodes. Study-wide findings and limitations: Early after transplant, declines in HvG clones were associated with peak levels of circulating GvH clones. The conclusions were limited by the relatively low number and heterogeneity of the intestinal transplant patients. Patients with donor T cell macrochimerism had high GvH to HvG T cell clonal ratios in their allografts. GvH clones turned up in recipient bone marrow, with some appearing earlier in ileal mucosa or blood, a pattern consistent with an intestinal mucosal origin.

Source: unstimulated CD8+ T cells sorted from spleen or lymph node cells, taken before intestinal transplant. The receptor comes from a human donor who received an intestinal transplant. The chain was built from TRBV5-6 and TRBJ2-5; 7 matching bases give a weak D call of TRBD1. The encoded CDR3 is CASSLPFQGGAETQYF. The DNA sequence reads TGTGCCAGCAGCTTGCCCTTTCAGGGGGGCGCGGAGACCCAGTACTTC.